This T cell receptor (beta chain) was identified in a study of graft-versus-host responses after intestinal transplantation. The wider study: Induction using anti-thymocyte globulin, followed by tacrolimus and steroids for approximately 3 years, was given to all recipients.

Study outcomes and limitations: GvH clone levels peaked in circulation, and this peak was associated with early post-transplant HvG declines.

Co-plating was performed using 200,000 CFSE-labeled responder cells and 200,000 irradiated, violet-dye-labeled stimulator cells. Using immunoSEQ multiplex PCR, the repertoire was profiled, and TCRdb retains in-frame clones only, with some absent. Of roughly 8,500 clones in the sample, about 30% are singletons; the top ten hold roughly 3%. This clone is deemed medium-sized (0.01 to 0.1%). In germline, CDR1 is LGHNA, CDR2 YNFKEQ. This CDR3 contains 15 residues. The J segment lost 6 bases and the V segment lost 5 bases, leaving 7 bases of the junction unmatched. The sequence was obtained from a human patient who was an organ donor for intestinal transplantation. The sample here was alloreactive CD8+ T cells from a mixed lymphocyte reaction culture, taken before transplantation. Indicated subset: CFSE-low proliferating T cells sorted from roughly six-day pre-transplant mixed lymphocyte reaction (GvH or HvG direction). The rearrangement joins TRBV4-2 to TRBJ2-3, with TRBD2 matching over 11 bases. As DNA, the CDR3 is TGTGCCAGCAGCAGACTAGCGGGAATTTGGGATACGCAGTATTTT. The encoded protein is CASSRLAGIWDTQYF.